Each of the 19 T cell receptor beta chains below was sequenced from the same sample in a study of blood T cell repertoires in COVID-19. Libraries were prepared by immunoSEQ multiplex PCR; TCRdb keeps only in-frame clonotypes and omits some of them. The sample contains over 85,000 clones, under 95% of which appear only once. Specimen: peripheral blood. These receptors originate from a human donor with active COVID-19. The donor label of this sample is uncertain.

This chain connects TRBV3-1 (or the pseudogene TRBV3-2) to TRBJ1-2, with D perhaps TRBD1 (6 bases). The CDR3 spans 16 residues. From germline, CDR1 is LGHDT and CDR2 YNNKEL (reference sequence). The V and J ends lost 0 bases and 4 bases respectively, with 15 bases between them. The CDR3 nucleotides are TGTGCCAGCAGCCAAGAGGGAGGGGCCAGGGGCTATGGCTACACCTTC. This encodes CASSQEGGARGYGYTF.

The gene calls are TRBV5-6 and TRBJ1-2, with 8 bases that match TRBD1. The CDR3 has 14 amino acids. Looked up from germline, CDR1 is SGHDT and CDR2 is YYEEEE. The V segment lost 4 bases and the J segment 3 bases; nucleotides outside the gene matches: 5. The CDR3 DNA reads as TGTGCCAGCAGCCCCGACAGGGGAGACTATGGCTACACCTTC. Protein product: CASSPDRGDYGYTF.

In regard to this clone: Other DNA sequences of this sample code for an identical CDR3. The V gene is TRBV5-1, the J gene TRBJ2-3, with D perhaps matching TRBD2 (6 bases). Germline lookup yields CDR1 SGHRS and CDR2 YFSETQ. CDR3 size: 15 residues. The V gene lost 0 bases and the J gene lost 0 bases, with 8 bases spanning the gap. The chain's CDR3 is CASSLAGVSTDTQYF. The CDR3 nucleotides are TGCGCCAGCAGCTTGGCGGGGGTCAGCACAGATACGCAGTATTTT.

This clone appeared a few times. V usage is TRBV27 and J usage is TRBJ2-7, with TRBD1 matching over 8 bases. Looked up from germline, CDR1 is MNHEY and CDR2 is SMNVEV (reference sequence). The CDR3 spans 13 residues. V dropped 3 bases and J dropped 4; count of bases not matched to a gene: 2. The chain's CDR3 is CASSFDRGYEQYF. CDR3 nucleotides: TGTGCCAGCAGTTTCGACAGGGGATACGAGCAGTACTTC.

V usage is TRBV6-1 and J usage is TRBJ2-1; TRBD2 matches at 7 bases. V shed 1 base, J shed 8 bases, and the junction held 8 bases outside the gene matches. CDR1 is MNHNS, CDR2 SASEGT, per germline. CDR3 size: 15 residues. CDR3 coding DNA: TGTGCCAGCAGTGAAGGCAGCGGGGTGGGCGATGAGCAGTTCTTC. Amino acid sequence: CASSEGSGVGDEQFF.

The V and J genes are TRBV6-1 and TRBJ2-3, with a tentative D call TRBD1 (5 bases). CDR3 size: 14 residues. V was cut by 1 base and J by 3 bases, with 8 bases left in between. Germline lookup yields CDR1 MNHNS and CDR2 SASEGT. The CDR3 reads CASSEVRETDTQYF. CDR3 DNA: TGTGCCAGCAGTGAAGTCAGGGAAACAGATACGCAGTATTTT.

The V gene is TRBV23-1, the J gene TRBJ1-1; D gene unclear. TRBV23-1 is classed as an ORF, of uncertain function. The CDR3 runs to 17 residues. Trimming stripped 2 bases from V and 0 bases from J, with 16 bases between. This CDR3 is CASSQTSAGSLNTEAFF. As DNA, the CDR3 is TGCGCCAGCAGTCAAACTTCGGCGGGGTCCCTGAACACTGAAGCTTTCTTT.

The rearrangement links TRBV7-9 to TRBJ1-5; the D gene is possibly TRBD1 (5 bases). The CDR3 sequence is 14 residues long. Trimming pared 6 bases from V and 9 bases from J, leaving 18 bases between. Germline V lookup: CDR1 SEHNR, CDR2 FQNEAQ (reference sequence). CDR3 in amino acids: CASSLSDTQGPQHF. DNA for the CDR3: TGTGCCAGCAGTTTATCGGACACTCAGGGGCCCCAGCATTTT.

The rearrangement uses TRBV9 and TRBJ1-5; the match to TRBD1 covers 7 bases. The CDR3 loop spans 16 amino acids. The germline V gene encodes CDR1 SGDLS and CDR2 YYNGEE. The ends lost 0 bases at V and 0 bases at J; junction bases unmatched: 3. The CDR3 loop reads CASSVGAGGSNQPQHF. The CDR3 bases are TGTGCCAGCAGCGTAGGGGCAGGGGGTAGCAATCAGCCCCAGCATTTT. Combining the CDR3 with reference TRBV9 and TRBJ1-5 gives the whole variable domain DSGVTQTPKHLITATGQRVTLRCSPRSGDLSVYWYQQSLDQGLQFLIQYYNGEERAKGNILERFSAQQFPDLHSELNLSSLELGDSALYFCASSVGAGGSNQPQHFGDGTRLSIL.

The chain carries TRBV3-1 (or the pseudogene TRBV3-2) and TRBJ1-1; no clear D gene. Trimming took 0 bases from V and 1 from J, leaving 6 bases between them. Germline-derived CDR1 and CDR2 are LGHDT and YNNKEL (reference sequence). This CDR3 has 14 amino acids. The CDR3 region is CASSQDTGNTEAFF. The CDR3, as DNA: TGTGCCAGCAGCCAAGATACCGGGAACACTGAAGCTTTCTTT.

This chain joins TRBV12-5 and TRBJ1-1; D unresolved. In germline, CDR1 is LGHNT, CDR2 FRNRAP. CDR3 length: 13 amino acids. Between the trimmed V and J ends, which lost 6 bases and 0 bases, there was a span of 8 bases. The CDR3, as DNA: TGTGCTAGTGGAAAAGCGGTGAACACTGAAGCTTTCTTT. Protein: CASGKAVNTEAFF. The variable domain in full, completed from reference TRBV12-5 and TRBJ1-1, reads DARVTQTPRHKVTEMGQEVTMRCQPILGHNTVFWYRQTMMQGLELLAYFRNRAPLDDSGMPKDRFSAEMPDATLATLKIQPSEPRDSAVYFCASGKAVNTEAFFGQGTRLTVV.

The CDR3 region is CASSISYNEQFF. DNA of the CDR3: TGTGCCAGCTCCATCTCCTACAATGAGCAGTTCTTC. The chain links TRBV25-1 to TRBJ2-1; D remains ambiguous. Trimming pared 8 bases from V and 0 bases from J, leaving 5 bases between. The CDR3 totals 12 residues. Germline V gives CDR1 MGHDK, CDR2 SYGVNS.

The rearrangement uses TRBV12-3 or TRBV12-4 and TRBJ2-1; 9 bases fit TRBD2. With 6 bases clipped from V and 6 bases from J, the junction kept 3 bases outside the gene matches. This CDR3 comprises 13 residues. The CDR3 region is CASRTSGGNEQFF. DNA of the CDR3: TGTGCCAGCAGGACTAGCGGTGGCAATGAGCAGTTCTTC.

The J gene is TRBJ1-1, the V gene TRBV25-1; D remains ambiguous. This CDR3 is 13 amino acids long. Germline V gene lookup returns CDR1 MGHDK and CDR2 SYGVNS. The V gene lost 8 bases and the J gene lost 0 bases, with 10 bases spanning the gap. CDR3 sequence reads: CASGHKLNTEAFF. For the CDR3, the DNA is TGTGCCAGCGGGCACAAACTGAACACTGAAGCTTTCTTT.

The J gene is TRBJ1-2, the V gene TRBV7-2, with 11 bases matching TRBD1. The germline gives CDR1 SGHTA, CDR2 FQGNSA. The CDR3 is made up of 14 amino acids. With V trimmed by 4 bases and J by 8 bases, 6 bases remained unmatched. In DNA, the CDR3 is TGTGCCAGCAGCTACGGGACAGGGGGAGCGGGCTACACCTTC. Amino acid sequence: CASSYGTGGAGYTF.

The chain is built from TRBV5-1 and TRBJ2-2; 7 bases fit TRBD2. Germline V gene sequence: CDR1 SGHRS, CDR2 YFSETQ. CDR3 length: 16 amino acids. Losses at the gene ends were 2 bases for V and 3 bases for J; bases not matched to a gene: 7. Here the CDR3 reads CASSFPGGRDTGELFF. CDR3 sequence (DNA): TGCGCCAGCAGCTTCCCGGGGGGAAGGGACACCGGGGAGCTGTTTTTT.

The CDR3 region has the DNA TGTGCCAGCTACAGGGTAGGGTATGGCTACACCTTC. It is translated as CASYRVGYGYTF. The V call is TRBV2, the J call TRBJ1-2; D might be TRBD1 (6 bases). Trimming removed 8 bases from V and 5 bases from J, with 12 bases in between. Per germline, CDR1 SNHLY and CDR2 FYNNEI. There are 12 residues in the CDR3.

This clone was seen a single time. The rearrangement uses TRBV6-1 and TRBJ2-4, with 8 bases that match TRBD1. This CDR3 has 19 amino acids. The J segment lost 0 bases and the V segment lost 4 bases, leaving 14 bases of the junction unmatched. From germline, CDR1 is MNHNS and CDR2 SASEGT. The CDR3 bases are TGTGCCAGCAGTGCGTGGACAGGGTCAGGGGTACTAGCCAAAAACATTCAGTACTTC. It translates to CASSAWTGSGVLAKNIQYF.

For this clone: The sample contains more than one DNA sequence encoding this CDR3. The chain employs TRBV6-4 and TRBJ2-6; TRBD1 agrees at 7 bases. Trimming at V came to 0 bases and at J to 1 base, leaving 0 bases not matched to a gene. Germline lookup yields CDR1 MRHNA and CDR2 SNTAGT. The CDR3 extends over 16 amino acids. In nucleotides, the CDR3 is TGTGCCAGCAGTGACTCGACAGGGTCTGGGGCCAACGTCCTGACTTTC. Protein product: CASSDSTGSGANVLTF.